This TCR beta chain emerged from a study of identical twins. With template switching, a universal primer site was added, and the cDNA carried unique molecular identifiers. TCRdb passed the 5' RACE reads through MiXCR, listing each CDR3 protein once. The table lists more than 1.5 million distinct CDR3 sequences, around a third of them singletons, with about 0.25% in the top ten. CDR1 and CDR2 (germline): DFQATT, SNEGSKA (reference sequence). The CDR3 totals 15 residues. With 3 bases clipped from V and 6 bases from J, the junction kept 9 bases outside the gene matches. The V call is TRBV20-1, the J call TRBJ1-5, with TRBD1 matching over 9 bases. This TCR was recovered from a newborn girl in good health. The specimen sequenced was cord blood. The DNA for the CDR3 is TGCAGTGCTAGCGAGGGACAGGGAGGGATTCAGCCCCAGCATTTT. Translating gives CSASEGQGGIQPQHF.